Detailed here is one TCR beta chain. The junction does not match germline at one end; this may be a read error. This sample is part of a study of blood T cell repertoires in COVID-19. Study summary: The samples span acute and convalescent COVID-19 from the United States, Italy and Spain. The cDNA or gDNA used as material had been derived from T cells, B-cell-depleted T cells, or PBMCs.

As originally analysed: Amplified reference gene primers provided the basis for estimating nucleated cell counts. Method: immunoSEQ multiplex PCR; TCRdb's copy keeps in-frame clones and lacks some. V and J calls and clone size are those listed in that table; D and trimming were worked out from the DNA. The data show 96,000 or so clones, roughly 90% seen once. Per germline, CDR1 SGHDT and CDR2 YYEEEE. The CDR3 is 16 residues long. This chain connects TRBV5-6 to TRBJ1-5; D gene unclear. Sequencing used peripheral blood. This clonotype was sampled from a woman older than 75 with acute or convalescent COVID-19. The CDR3 here is CASSRRTFFSDQPQHF. The CDR3 coding sequence is TGTGCCAGCAGCAGGAGGACCTTTTTTAGCGATCAGCCCCAGCATTTT.